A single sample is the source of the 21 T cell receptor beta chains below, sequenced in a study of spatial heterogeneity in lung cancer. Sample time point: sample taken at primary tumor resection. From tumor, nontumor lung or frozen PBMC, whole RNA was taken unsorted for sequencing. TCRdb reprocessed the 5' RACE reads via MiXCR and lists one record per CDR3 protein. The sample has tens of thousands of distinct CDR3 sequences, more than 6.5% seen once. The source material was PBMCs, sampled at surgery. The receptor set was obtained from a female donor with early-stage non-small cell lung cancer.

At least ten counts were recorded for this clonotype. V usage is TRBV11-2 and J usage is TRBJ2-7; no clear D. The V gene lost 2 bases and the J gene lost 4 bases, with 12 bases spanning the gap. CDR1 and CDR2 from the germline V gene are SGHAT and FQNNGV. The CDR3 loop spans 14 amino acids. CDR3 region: CASSLLGMGYEQYF. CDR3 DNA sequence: TGTGCCAGCAGCTTATTGGGGATGGGGTACGAGCAGTACTTC. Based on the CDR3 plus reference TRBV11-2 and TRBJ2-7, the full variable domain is EAGVAQSPRYKIIEKRQSVAFWCNPISGHATLYWYQQILGQGPKLLIQFQNNGVVDDSQLPKDRFSAERLKGVDSTLKIQPAKLEDSAVYLCASSLLGMGYEQYFGPGTRLTVT.

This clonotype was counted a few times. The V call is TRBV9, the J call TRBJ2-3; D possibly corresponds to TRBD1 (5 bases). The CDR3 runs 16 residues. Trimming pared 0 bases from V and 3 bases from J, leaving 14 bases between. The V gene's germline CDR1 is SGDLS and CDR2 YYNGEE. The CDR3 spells CASSVAIDWTTDTQYF. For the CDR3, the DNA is TGTGCCAGCAGCGTAGCTATCGACTGGACAACAGATACGCAGTATTTT.

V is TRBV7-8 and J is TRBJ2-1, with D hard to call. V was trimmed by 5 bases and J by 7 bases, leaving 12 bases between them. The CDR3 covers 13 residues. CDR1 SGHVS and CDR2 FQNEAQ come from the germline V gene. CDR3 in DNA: TGTGCCAGCAGCCGCCCTCAGGTTAATGAGCAGTTCTTC. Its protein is CASSRPQVNEQFF. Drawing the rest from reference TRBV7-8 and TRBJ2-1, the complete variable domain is GAGVSQSPRYKVAKRGQDVALRCDPISGHVSLFWYQQALGQGPEFLTYFQNEAQLDKSGLPSDRFFAERPEGSVSTLKIQRTQQEDSAVYLCASSRPQVNEQFFGPGTRLTVL.

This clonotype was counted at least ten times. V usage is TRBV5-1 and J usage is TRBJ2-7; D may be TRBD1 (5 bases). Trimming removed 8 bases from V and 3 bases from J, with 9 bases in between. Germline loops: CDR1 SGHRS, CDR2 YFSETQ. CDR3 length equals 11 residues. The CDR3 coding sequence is TGCGCCAGAGATACAGGCTACGAGCAGTACTTC. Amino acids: CARDTGYEQYF.

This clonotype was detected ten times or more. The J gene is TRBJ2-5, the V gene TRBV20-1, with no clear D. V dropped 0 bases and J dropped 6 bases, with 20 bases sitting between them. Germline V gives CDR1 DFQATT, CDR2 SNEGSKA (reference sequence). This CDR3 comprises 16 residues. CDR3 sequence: CSARDPRVASEKTQYF. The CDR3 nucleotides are TGCAGTGCTAGAGATCCGAGAGTGGCTAGTGAAAAGACCCAGTACTTC.

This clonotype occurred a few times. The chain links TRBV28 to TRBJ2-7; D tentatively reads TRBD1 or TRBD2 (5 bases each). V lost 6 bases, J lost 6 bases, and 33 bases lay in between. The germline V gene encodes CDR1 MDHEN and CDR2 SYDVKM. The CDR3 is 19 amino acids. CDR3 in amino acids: CASSRNYFRERGTTSEQYF. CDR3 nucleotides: TGTGCCAGCAGCCGAAATTATTTCAGGGAAAGGGGAACTACTAGCGAGCAGTACTTC.

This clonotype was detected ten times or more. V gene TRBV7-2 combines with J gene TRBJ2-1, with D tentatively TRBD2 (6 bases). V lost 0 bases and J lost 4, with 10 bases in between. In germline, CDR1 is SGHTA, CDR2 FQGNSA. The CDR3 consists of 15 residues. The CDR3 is CASSLAGGAYNEQFF. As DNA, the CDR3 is TGTGCCAGCAGCTTAGCGGGGGGAGCTTACAATGAGCAGTTCTTC.

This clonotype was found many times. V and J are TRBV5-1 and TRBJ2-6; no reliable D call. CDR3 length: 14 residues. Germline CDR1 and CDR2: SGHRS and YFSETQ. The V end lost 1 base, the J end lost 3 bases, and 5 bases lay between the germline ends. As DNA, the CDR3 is TGCGCCAGCAGCTTGTCGGATGGGGCCAACGTCCTGACTTTC. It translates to CASSLSDGANVLTF. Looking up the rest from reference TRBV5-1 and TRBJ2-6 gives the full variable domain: KAGVTQTPRYLIKTRGQQVTLSCSPISGHRSVSWYQQTPGQGLQFLFEYFSETQRNKGNFPGRFSGRQFSNSRSEMNVSTLELGDSALYLCASSLSDGANVLTFGAGSRLTVL.

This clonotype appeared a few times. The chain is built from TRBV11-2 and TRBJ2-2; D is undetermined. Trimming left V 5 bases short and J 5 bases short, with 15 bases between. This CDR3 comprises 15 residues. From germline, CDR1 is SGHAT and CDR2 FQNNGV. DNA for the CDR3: TGTGCCAGCAGCCGTAATCCCGAGCCGACCGGGGAGCTGTTTTTT. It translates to CASSRNPEPTGELFF.

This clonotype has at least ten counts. CDR3 nucleotides: TGTGCCAGTAGTATAGACAGGGAAATCTCACCCCTCCACTTT. This translates into CASSIDREISPLHF. The rearrangement uses TRBV19 and TRBJ1-6; a weak D match, TRBD1 (5 bases). Germline CDR1 LNHDA, CDR2 SQIVND (reference sequence). V lost 0 bases and J lost 10, with 10 bases in between. This CDR3 comprises 14 residues.

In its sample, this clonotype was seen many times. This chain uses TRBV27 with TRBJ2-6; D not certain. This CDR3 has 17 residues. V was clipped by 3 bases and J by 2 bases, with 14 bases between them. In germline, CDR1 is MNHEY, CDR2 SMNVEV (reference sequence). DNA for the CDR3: TGTGCCAGCAGTTTGAGGTTTCCAGCCGCTGGGGCCAACGTCCTGACTTTC. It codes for CASSLRFPAAGANVLTF.

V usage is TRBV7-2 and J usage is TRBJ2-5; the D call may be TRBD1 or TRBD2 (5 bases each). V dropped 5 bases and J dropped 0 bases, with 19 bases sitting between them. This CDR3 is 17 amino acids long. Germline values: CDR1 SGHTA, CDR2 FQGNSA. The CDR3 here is CASSGTLSAPYQETQYF. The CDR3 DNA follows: TGTGCCAGCAGCGGGACCCTTAGCGCTCCGTACCAAGAGACCCAGTACTTC.

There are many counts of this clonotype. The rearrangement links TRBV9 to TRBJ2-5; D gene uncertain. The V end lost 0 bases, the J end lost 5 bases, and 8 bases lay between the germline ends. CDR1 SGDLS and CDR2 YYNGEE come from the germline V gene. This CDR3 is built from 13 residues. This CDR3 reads CASSVVPGETQYF. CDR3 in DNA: TGTGCCAGCAGCGTAGTACCAGGCGAGACCCAGTACTTC.

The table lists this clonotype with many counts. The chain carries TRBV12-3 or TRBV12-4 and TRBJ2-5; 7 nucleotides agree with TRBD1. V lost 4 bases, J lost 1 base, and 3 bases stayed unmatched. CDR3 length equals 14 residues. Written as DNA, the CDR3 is TGTGCCAGCAGTTGGGGACAGACCCAAGAGACCCAGTACTTC. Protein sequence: CASSWGQTQETQYF.

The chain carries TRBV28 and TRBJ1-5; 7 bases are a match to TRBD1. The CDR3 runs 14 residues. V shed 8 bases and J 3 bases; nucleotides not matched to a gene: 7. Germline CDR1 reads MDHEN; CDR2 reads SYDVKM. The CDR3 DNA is TGTGCCAGCTTAATGGGGACAGTCAATCAGCCCCAGCATTTT. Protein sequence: CASLMGTVNQPQHF.

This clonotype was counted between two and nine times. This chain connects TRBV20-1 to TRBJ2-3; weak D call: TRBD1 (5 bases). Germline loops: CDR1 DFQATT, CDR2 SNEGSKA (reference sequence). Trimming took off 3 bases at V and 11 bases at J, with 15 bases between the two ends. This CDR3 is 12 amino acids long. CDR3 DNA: TGCAGTGCTAGGACAACAGGACCACAGCAGTATTTT. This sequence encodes CSARTTGPQQYF.

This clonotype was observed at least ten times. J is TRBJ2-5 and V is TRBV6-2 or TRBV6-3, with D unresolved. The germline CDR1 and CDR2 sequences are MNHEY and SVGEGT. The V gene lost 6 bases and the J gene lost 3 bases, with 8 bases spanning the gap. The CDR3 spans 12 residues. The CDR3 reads CASSHGKETQYF. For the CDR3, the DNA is TGTGCCAGCAGCCACGGAAAAGAGACCCAGTACTTC.

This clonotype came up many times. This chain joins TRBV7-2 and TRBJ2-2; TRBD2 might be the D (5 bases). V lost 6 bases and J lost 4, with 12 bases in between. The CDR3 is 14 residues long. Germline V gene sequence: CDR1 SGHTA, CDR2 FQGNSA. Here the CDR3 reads CASRLDGSTGELFF. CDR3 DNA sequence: TGTGCCAGCAGACTAGACGGTAGCACCGGGGAGCTGTTTTTT.

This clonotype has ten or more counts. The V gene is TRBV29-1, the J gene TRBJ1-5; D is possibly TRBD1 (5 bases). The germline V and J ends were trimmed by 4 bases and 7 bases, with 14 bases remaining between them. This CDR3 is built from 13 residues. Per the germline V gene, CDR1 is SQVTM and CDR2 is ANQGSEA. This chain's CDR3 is CSVGSGIGQPQHF. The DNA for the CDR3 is TGCAGCGTTGGATCAGGGATCGGCCAGCCCCAGCATTTT.

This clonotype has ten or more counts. Here the CDR3 DNA reads TGTGCCACCTTTCGACCGGGACAGGGGGCGGCTGGGGCCAACGTCCTGACTTTC. It specifies CATFRPGQGAAGANVLTF. The chain carries TRBV28 and TRBJ2-6, with 12 positions matching TRBD1. CDR1 MDHEN and CDR2 SYDVKM come from the germline V gene. J was trimmed by 2 bases and V by 10 bases; bases with no gene match: 12. The CDR3 length is 18 residues. Together with reference TRBV28 and TRBJ2-6, the CDR3 gives the full variable domain: DVKVTQSSRYLVKRTGEKVFLECVQDMDHENMFWYRQDPGLGLRLIYFSYDVKMKEKGDIPEGYSVSREKKERFSLILESASTNQTSMYLCATFRPGQGAAGANVLTFGAGSRLTVL.

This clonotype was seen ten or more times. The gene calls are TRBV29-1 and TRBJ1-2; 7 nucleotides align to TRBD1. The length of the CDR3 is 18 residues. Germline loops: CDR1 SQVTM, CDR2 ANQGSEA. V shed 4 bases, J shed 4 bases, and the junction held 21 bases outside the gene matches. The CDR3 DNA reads TGCAGCGTTGGGCCTTCATCCCAGGACAGGCCCCCTTCCTATGGCTACACCTTC. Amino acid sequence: CSVGPSSQDRPPSYGYTF.